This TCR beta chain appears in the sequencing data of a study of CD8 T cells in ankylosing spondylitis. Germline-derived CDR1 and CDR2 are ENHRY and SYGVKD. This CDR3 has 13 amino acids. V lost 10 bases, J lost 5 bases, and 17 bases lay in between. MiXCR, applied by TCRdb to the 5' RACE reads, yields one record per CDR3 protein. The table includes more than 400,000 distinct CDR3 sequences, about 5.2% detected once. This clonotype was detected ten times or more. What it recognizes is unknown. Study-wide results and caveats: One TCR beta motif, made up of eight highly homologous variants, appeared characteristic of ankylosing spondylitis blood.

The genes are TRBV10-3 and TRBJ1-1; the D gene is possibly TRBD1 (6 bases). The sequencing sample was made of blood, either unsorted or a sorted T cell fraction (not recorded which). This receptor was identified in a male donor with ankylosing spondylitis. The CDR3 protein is CATLTGLRTEAFF. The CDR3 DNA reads TGTGCCACCTTGACAGGCCTAAGAACTGAAGCTTTCTTT.